The clone carrying this TCR beta chain was counted between two and nine times. This sample is part of a study of patients and donors after allogeneic stem cell transplantation. TCRdb ran MiXCR on the RT-PCR reads and lists one entry per CDR3 protein. The sample consists of about a million distinct CDR3 sequences, approximately 19% of them appearing once. The J segment lost 7 bases and the V segment lost 1 base, leaving 6 bases of the junction unmatched. CDR3 size: 16 residues. CDR1 SGHTA and CDR2 FQGNSA come from the germline V gene. What was sequenced was blood, either unsorted or a sorted T cell fraction (not recorded which). The sequence derives from a human donor who was either an allogeneic HSCT recipient or a stem cell or donor lymphocyte infusion donor (not recorded which). It is not recorded whose cells these are; they may come from a transplant donor. The genes are TRBV7-2 and TRBJ2-4; 11 positions agree with TRBD2. CDR3 coding DNA: TGTGCCAGCAGCTTAGGTAGCGGGGGGGCCCGGAACATTCAGTACTTC. It is translated as CASSLGSGGARNIQYF.